This T cell receptor beta chain was identified in a study of T cell responses to AZD1222 COVID-19 vaccine. Study outcomes and limitations: Among the donors, most were white British and more were female, and clonal diversity was possibly underestimated. Breadth and depth of Spike-specific TCRs rose after two AZD1222 doses.

Profiled with immunoSEQ multiplex PCR; TCRdb holds only in-frame clones, not every one. The sample lists roughly 120,000 clones, roughly 93% occurring once. Points on this clone: The antigen is undetermined. The sample carries other DNA sequences with the same CDR3.

V shed 5 bases and J shed 2 bases, with 9 bases lying between them. This CDR3 has 13 residues. The sequence was obtained from an adult in good health. The sequencing here drew on peripheral blood, taken on day 0 of AZD1222 vaccination. This chain links TRBV12-3 or TRBV12-4 with TRBJ1-1; D uncertain. Here the CDR3 reads CASSLGPNTEAFF. CDR3 nucleotide sequence: TGTGCCAGCAGTCTCGGGCCCAACACTGAAGCTTTCTTT.